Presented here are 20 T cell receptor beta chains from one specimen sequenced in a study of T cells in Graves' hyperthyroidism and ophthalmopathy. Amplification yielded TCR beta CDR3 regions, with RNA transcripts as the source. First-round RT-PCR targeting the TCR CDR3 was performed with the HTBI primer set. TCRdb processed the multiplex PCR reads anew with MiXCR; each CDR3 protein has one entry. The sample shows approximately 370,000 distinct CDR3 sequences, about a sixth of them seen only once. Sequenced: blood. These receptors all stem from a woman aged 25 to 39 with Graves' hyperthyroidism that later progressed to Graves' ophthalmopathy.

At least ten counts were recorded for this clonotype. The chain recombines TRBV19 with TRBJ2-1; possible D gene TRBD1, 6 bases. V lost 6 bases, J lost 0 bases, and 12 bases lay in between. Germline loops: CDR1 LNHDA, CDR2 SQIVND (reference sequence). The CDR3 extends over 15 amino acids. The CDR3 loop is CASRQTGSSYNEQFF. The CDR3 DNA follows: TGTGCCAGTAGACAAACAGGGAGCTCCTACAATGAGCAGTTCTTC.

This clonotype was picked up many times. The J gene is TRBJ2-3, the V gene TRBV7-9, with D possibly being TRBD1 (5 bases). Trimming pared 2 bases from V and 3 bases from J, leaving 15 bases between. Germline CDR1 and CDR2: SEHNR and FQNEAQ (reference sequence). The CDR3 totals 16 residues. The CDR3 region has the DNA TGTGCCAGCAGCTTACCGGGTCAGCGACAGACAGATACGCAGTATTTT. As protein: CASSLPGQRQTDTQYF.

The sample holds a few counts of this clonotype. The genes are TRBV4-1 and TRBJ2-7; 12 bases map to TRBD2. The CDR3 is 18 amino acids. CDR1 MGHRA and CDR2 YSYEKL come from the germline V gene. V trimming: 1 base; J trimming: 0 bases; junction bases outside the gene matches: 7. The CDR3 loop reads CASSQVFGLAGNSYEQYF. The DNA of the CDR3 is TGCGCCAGCAGCCAAGTTTTTGGACTAGCGGGGAACTCCTACGAGCAGTACTTC.

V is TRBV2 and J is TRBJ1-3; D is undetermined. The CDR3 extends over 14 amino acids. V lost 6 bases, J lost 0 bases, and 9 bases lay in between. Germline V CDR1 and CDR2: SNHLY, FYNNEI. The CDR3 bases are TGTGCCAGCAGCTACACGACCTCTGGAAACACCATATATTTT. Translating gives CASSYTTSGNTIYF.

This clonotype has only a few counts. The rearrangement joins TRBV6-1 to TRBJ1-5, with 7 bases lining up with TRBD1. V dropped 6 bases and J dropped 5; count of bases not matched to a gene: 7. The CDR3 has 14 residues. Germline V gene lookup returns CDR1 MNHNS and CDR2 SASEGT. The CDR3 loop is CASRREGADQPQHF. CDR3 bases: TGTGCCAGCAGGAGGGAGGGGGCCGATCAGCCCCAGCATTTT.

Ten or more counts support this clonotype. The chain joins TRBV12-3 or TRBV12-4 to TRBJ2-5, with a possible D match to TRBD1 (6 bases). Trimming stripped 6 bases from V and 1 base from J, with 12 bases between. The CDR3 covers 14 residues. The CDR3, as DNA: TGTGCCAGCAGCCACCGGGACACCCAAGAGACCCAGTACTTC. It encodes CASSHRDTQETQYF.

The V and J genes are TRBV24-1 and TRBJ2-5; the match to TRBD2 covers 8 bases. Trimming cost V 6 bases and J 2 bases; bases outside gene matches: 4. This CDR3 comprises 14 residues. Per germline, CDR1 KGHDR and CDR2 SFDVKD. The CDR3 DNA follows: TGTGCCACCAGTACTAGCGGAAATCAAGAGACCCAGTACTTC. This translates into CATSTSGNQETQYF.

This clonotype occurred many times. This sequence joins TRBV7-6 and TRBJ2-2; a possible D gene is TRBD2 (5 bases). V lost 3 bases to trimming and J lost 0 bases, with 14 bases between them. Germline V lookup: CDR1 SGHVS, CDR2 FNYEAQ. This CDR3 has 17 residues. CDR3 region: CASSFPDWGTNTGELFF. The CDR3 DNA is TGTGCCAGCAGCTTCCCGGACTGGGGAACGAACACCGGGGAGCTGTTTTTT.

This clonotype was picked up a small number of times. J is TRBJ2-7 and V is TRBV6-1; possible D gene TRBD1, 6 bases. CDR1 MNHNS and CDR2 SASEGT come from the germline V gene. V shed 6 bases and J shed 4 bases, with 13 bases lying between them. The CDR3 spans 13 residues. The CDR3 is CASRRTELYEQYF. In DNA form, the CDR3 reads TGTGCCAGCAGAAGGACAGAGTTGTACGAGCAGTACTTC.

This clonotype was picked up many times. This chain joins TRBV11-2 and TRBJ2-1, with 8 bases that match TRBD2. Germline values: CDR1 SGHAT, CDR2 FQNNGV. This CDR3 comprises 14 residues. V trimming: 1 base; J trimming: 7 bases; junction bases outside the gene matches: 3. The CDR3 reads CASSLGGRMNEQFF. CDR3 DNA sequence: TGTGCCAGCAGCTTAGGCGGGAGGATGAATGAGCAGTTCTTC.

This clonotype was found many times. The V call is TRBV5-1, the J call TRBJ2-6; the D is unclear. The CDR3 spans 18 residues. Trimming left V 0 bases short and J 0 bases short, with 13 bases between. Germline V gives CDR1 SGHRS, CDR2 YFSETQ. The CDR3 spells CASSLARTDRSGANVLTF. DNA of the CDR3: TGCGCCAGCAGCTTGGCCCGGACCGACCGCTCTGGGGCCAACGTCCTGACTTTC.

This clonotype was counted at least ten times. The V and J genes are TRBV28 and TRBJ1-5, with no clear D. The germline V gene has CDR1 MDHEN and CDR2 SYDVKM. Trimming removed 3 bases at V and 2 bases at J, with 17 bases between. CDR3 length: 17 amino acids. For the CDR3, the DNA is TGTGCCAGCAGTTTGACCCTCCGTCCGGATGGCAATCAGCCCCAGCATTTT. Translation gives CASSLTLRPDGNQPQHF. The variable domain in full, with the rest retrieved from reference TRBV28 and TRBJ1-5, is DVKVTQSSRYLVKRTGEKVFLECVQDMDHENMFWYRQDPGLGLRLIYFSYDVKMKEKGDIPEGYSVSREKKERFSLILESASTNQTSMYLCASSLTLRPDGNQPQHFGDGTRLSIL.

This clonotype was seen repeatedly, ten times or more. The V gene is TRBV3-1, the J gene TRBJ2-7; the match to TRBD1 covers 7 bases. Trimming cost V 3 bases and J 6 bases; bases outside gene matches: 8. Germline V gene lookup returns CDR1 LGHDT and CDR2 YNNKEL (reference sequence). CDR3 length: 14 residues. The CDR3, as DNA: TGTGCCAGCAGCCAGCCGCGGTCAGGGGGCGAGCAGTACTTC. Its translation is CASSQPRSGGEQYF.

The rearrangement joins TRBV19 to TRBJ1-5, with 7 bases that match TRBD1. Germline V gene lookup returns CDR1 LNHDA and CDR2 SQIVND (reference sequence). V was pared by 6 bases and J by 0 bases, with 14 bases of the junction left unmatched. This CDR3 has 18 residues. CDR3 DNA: TGTGCCAGTAGCCTCCCGACAGGGTTGCGGTATAGCAATCAGCCCCAGCATTTT. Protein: CASSLPTGLRYSNQPQHF.

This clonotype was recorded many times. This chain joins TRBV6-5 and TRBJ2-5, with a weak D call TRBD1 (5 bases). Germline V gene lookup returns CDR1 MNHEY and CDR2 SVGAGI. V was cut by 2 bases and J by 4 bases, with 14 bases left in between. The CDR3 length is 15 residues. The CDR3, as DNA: TGTGCCAGCAGTTACGGGCAGGGCCGAGGAGAGACCCAGTACTTC. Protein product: CASSYGQGRGETQYF.

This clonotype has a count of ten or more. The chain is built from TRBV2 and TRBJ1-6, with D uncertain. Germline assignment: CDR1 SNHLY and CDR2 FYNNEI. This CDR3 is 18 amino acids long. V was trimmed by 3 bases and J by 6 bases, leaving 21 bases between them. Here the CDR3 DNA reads TGTGCCAGCAGTGACTTGCCGATCAACCGGTGGGGTAATTCACCCCTCCACTTT. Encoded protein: CASSDLPINRWGNSPLHF.

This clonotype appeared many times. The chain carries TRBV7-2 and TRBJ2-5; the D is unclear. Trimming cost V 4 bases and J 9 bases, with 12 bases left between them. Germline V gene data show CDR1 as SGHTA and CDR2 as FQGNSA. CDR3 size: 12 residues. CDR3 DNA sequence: TGTGCCAGCAGCTCCTACGGTAGGGCCCAGTACTTC. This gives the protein CASSSYGRAQYF. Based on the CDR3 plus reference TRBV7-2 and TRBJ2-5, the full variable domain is GAGVSQSPSNKVTEKGKDVELRCDPISGHTALYWYRQSLGQGLEFLIYFQGNSAPDKSGLPSDRFSAERTGGSVSTLTIQRTQQEDSAVYLCASSSYGRAQYFGPGTRLLVL.

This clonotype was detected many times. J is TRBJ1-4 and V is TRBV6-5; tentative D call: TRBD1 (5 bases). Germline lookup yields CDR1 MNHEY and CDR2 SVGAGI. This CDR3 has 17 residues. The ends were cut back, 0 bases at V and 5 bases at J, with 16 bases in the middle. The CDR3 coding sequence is TGTGCCAGCAGTTACTCGATCTCTCGGGGACTGAATGAAAAACTGTTTTTT. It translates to CASSYSISRGLNEKLFF.

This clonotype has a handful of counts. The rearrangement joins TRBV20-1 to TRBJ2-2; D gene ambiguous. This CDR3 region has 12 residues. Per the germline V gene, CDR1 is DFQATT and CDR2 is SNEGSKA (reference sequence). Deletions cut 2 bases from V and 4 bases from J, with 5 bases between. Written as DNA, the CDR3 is TGCAGTGCTAGAAACCCCACCGGGGAGCTGTTTTTT. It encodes CSARNPTGELFF.

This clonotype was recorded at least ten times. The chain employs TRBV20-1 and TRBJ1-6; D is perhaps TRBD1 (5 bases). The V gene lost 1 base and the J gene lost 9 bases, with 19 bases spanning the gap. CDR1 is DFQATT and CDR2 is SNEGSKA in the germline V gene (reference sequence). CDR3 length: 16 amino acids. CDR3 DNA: TGCAGTGCTAGAGCTGAGGCAGGGCGCCTTAGTTCACCCCTCCACTTT. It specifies CSARAEAGRLSSPLHF.